Below are 30 T cell receptor beta chains sequenced from a single sample in a study of regulatory T cells in long-lasting Graves disease. Time point here: newly diagnosed GD, antithyroid drugs for less than 3 months. From PBMCs, RNA was extracted and then used to make the TCR library. The authors built TCR beta libraries using iRepertoire HTBI primers and Arm-PCR of CDR3 regions. TCRdb re-called the multiplex PCR reads through MiXCR, storing one row per CDR3 protein. This sample carries 450,000 to 600,000 distinct CDR3 sequences, 13% of them seen once, and the ten largest clones take more than 8.5%. The same sample was also used in a study of T cells in Graves' hyperthyroidism and ophthalmopathy.

The input for sequencing was peripheral blood mononuclear cells (PBMCs), taken at new diagnosis, from a patient treated with antithyroid drugs. These receptor sequences come from a young man with Graves disease.

Ten or more counts support this clonotype. The rearrangement joins TRBV20-1 to TRBJ2-3; 8 bases agree with TRBD1. With V trimmed by 6 bases and J by 4 bases, 6 bases remained unmatched. Germline V gene sequence: CDR1 DFQATT, CDR2 SNEGSKA (reference sequence). The CDR3 spans 13 residues. CDR3 coding DNA: TGCAGTGCCACGGACAGGGCGGCAGATACGCAGTATTTT. As protein: CSATDRAADTQYF.

This clonotype has ten or more counts. The chain joins TRBV5-1 to TRBJ2-7; D is ambiguous. V was pared by 0 bases and J by 7 bases, with 8 bases between. CDR3 length equals 12 residues. Per the germline V gene, CDR1 is SGHRS and CDR2 is YFSETQ. CDR3 sequence: CASSLGFAEQYF. The CDR3 region has the DNA TGCGCCAGCAGCTTGGGTTTCGCGGAGCAGTACTTC.

This clonotype was found many times. Here the CDR3 reads CASSEEDRGHYEQYF. Here the CDR3 DNA reads TGTGCCAGCAGTGAGGAGGACAGGGGGCACTACGAGCAGTACTTC. J is TRBJ2-7 and V is TRBV2; TRBD1 matches at 11 bases. V dropped 3 bases and J dropped 3; count of bases not matched to a gene: 4. This CDR3 contains 15 residues. The germline CDR1 and CDR2 sequences are SNHLY and FYNNEI. The variable domain in full, with the rest retrieved from reference TRBV2 and TRBJ2-7, is EPEVTQTPSHQVTQMGQEVILRCVPISNHLYFYWYRQILGQKVEFLVSFYNNEISEKSEIFDDQFSVERPDGSNFTLKIRSTKLEDSAMYFCASSEEDRGHYEQYFGPGTRLTVT.

This clonotype was seen many times. The chain couples TRBV2 to TRBJ1-2; 8 bases are a match to TRBD1. Germline V gene lookup returns CDR1 SNHLY and CDR2 FYNNEI. The ends lost 7 bases at V and 4 bases at J; junction bases unmatched: 2. The CDR3 contains 12 residues. The CDR3 sequence is CASKQGGYGYTF. As DNA, the CDR3 is TGTGCCAGCAAACAGGGGGGCTATGGCTACACCTTC.

The chain combines TRBV10-1 with TRBJ2-1; D remains unclear. The CDR3 has 16 residues. Trimming left V 7 bases short and J 2 bases short, with 18 bases between. Germline V gives CDR1 WNHNN, CDR2 SYGVQD (reference sequence). In nucleotides, the CDR3 is TGCGCCAGCACCCCTCCCCGGACGGATACCTACAATGAGCAGTTCTTC. Amino acid sequence: CASTPPRTDTYNEQFF.

This clonotype showed up just a few times. The chain recombines TRBV13 with TRBJ2-7; 11 nucleotides line up with TRBD2. This CDR3 region has 16 residues. The germline V gene encodes CDR1 PRHDT and CDR2 FYEKMQ (reference sequence). V shed 6 bases, J shed 1 base, and the junction held 8 bases outside the gene matches. CDR3 nucleotides: TGTGCCAGCAGAAATCTAGCGGGAGGTACTTCCTACGAGCAGTACTTC. Amino acids: CASRNLAGGTSYEQYF.

This clonotype has ten or more counts. The chain recombines TRBV18 with TRBJ2-1, with a weak D call TRBD1 (6 bases). The V end lost 5 bases, the J end lost 1 base, and 18 bases lay between the germline ends. From germline, CDR1 is KGHSH and CDR2 LQKENI. The CDR3 has 17 residues. The CDR3 nucleotides read TGTGCCAGCTCAAATCCAGTCGGGACACCTTCCTACAATGAGCAGTTCTTC. Translation: CASSNPVGTPSYNEQFF.

This clonotype came up many times. This rearrangement joins TRBV29-1 to TRBJ2-3; the match to TRBD2 covers 8 bases. Losses at the gene ends were 4 bases for V and 0 bases for J; bases not matched to a gene: 6. Germline V lookup: CDR1 SQVTM, CDR2 ANQGSEA. This CDR3 region has 15 residues. The CDR3 here is CSVGFASGSTDTQYF. The CDR3 DNA is TGCAGCGTTGGGTTCGCTAGCGGGAGCACAGATACGCAGTATTTT.

This clonotype occurred many times. This chain links TRBV6-9 with TRBJ1-4; the match to TRBD1 covers 11 bases. CDR3 length: 15 residues. Germline CDR1 and CDR2: MNHGY and SVAAGI. The V and J ends lost 3 bases and 7 bases, in that order; junction bases with no gene match: 4. CDR3 coding DNA: TGTGCCAGCAGTTACGGGACAGGGGGGAGTGAAAAACTGTTTTTT. Its translation: CASSYGTGGSEKLFF.

This clonotype was observed a few times. The chain links TRBV27 to TRBJ2-4; D uncertain. Germline lookup yields CDR1 MNHEY and CDR2 SMNVEV (reference sequence). V was shortened by 1 base and J by 0 bases, with 10 bases between the two germline ends. This CDR3 contains 16 residues. CDR3 nucleotide sequence: TGTGCCAGCAGTTTATTGGTACAGCTAGCCAAAAACATTCAGTACTTC. Translated, it gives CASSLLVQLAKNIQYF.

This clonotype was detected a few times. The V gene is TRBV7-9, the J gene TRBJ2-3; 16 positions agree with TRBD2. There are 19 residues in the CDR3. Germline CDR1 reads SEHNR; CDR2 reads FQNEAQ (reference sequence). V shed 5 bases and J 0 bases; nucleotides not matched to a gene: 8. The CDR3 here is CASSLPGTSGRGSTDTQYF. The CDR3 DNA reads TGTGCCAGCAGCCTTCCCGGGACTAGCGGGAGGGGTAGCACAGATACGCAGTATTTT.

This sequence joins TRBV27 and TRBJ2-3; D ambiguous. Trimming shortened V by 7 bases and J by 3 bases, and 11 bases separated the two germline ends. CDR1 and CDR2 from the germline V gene are MNHEY and SMNVEV (reference sequence). This CDR3 spans 13 amino acids. The CDR3 protein is CASTSKLTDTQYF. The DNA of the CDR3 is TGTGCCAGCACCTCAAAGTTAACAGATACGCAGTATTTT.

The rearrangement joins TRBV14 to TRBJ2-5; unclear D gene. The V end lost 4 bases, the J end lost 5 bases, and 14 bases lay between the germline ends. Germline V gene data show CDR1 as SGHDN and CDR2 as FVKESK. CDR3 length: 14 amino acids. CDR3 in DNA: TGTGCCAGCAGCCGTCCCGGACCTGAGGAGACCCAGTACTTC. It encodes CASSRPGPEETQYF.

Turning to this clonotype: This sequence may be a read error, since a much larger clone differs from it by one base. V and J are TRBV2 and TRBJ2-1; possibly TRBD1 for D (8 bases). The CDR3 sequence is 13 residues long. Germline CDR1 is SNHLY and CDR2 is FYNNEI. V gave up 10 bases and J gave up 10 bases, with 20 bases separating them. DNA of the CDR3: TGTGCCACCTTGCCGGACAGGGACTACGAGCAGTTCTTC. It specifies CATLPDRDYEQFF.

There are a few counts of this clonotype. This sequence joins TRBV29-1 and TRBJ1-2, with 10 nucleotides matching TRBD1. Trimming cost V 4 bases and J 5 bases; bases outside gene matches: 4. The length of the CDR3 is 13 residues. The germline V gene has CDR1 SQVTM and CDR2 ANQGSEA. As DNA, the CDR3 is TGCAGCGTTGGTGGGGGACAGGGGTATGGCTACACCTTC. Translated: CSVGGGQGYGYTF.

Ten or more counts support this clonotype. The CDR3 DNA sequence: TGTGCCAGCAGTTCGTCGGGTTGGACCGAGCAGTACTTC. Its protein product is CASSSSGWTEQYF. The chain couples TRBV27 to TRBJ2-7; D gene uncertain. There are 13 residues in the CDR3. Per the germline V gene, CDR1 is MNHEY and CDR2 is SMNVEV (reference sequence). Trimming pared 4 bases from V and 6 bases from J, leaving 13 bases between.

Many counts were recorded for this clonotype. The chain combines TRBV5-1 with TRBJ2-5; possibly TRBD1 for D (5 bases). The CDR3 spans 15 residues. Germline lookup yields CDR1 SGHRS and CDR2 YFSETQ. The V gene lost 2 bases and the J gene lost 5 bases, with 16 bases spanning the gap. This CDR3 is CASSFRGGQGETQYF. In nucleotides, the CDR3 is TGCGCCAGCAGCTTTAGGGGTGGTCAGGGCGAGACCCAGTACTTC.

At least ten counts were recorded for this clonotype. The chain joins TRBV5-1 to TRBJ1-1; tentatively, D is TRBD1 (6 bases). V lost 6 bases, J lost 1 base, and 10 bases lay in between. Germline-derived CDR1 and CDR2 are SGHRS and YFSETQ. The CDR3 sequence is 13 residues long. CDR3 in DNA: TGCGCCAGCATGGTGACAGGGAACACTGAAGCTTTCTTT. This sequence encodes CASMVTGNTEAFF.

This clonotype was counted ten times or more. CDR3 in amino acids: CASGPLAGADTQYF. CDR3 nucleotides: TGCGCCAGCGGACCCCTAGCGGGAGCAGATACGCAGTATTTT. The gene calls are TRBV5-1 and TRBJ2-3; 10 bases are shared with TRBD2. Germline loops: CDR1 SGHRS, CDR2 YFSETQ. CDR3 length equals 14 residues. The V and J ends lost 7 bases and 4 bases, in that order; junction bases with no gene match: 6.

This clonotype was observed at least ten times. The genes are TRBV24-1 and TRBJ1-5; perhaps TRBD1 as D (6 bases). Germline V lookup: CDR1 KGHDR, CDR2 SFDVKD. The CDR3 loop spans 16 amino acids. Trimming removed 3 bases from V and 0 bases from J, with 11 bases in between. CDR3 sequence: CATSDPRGGSNQPQHF. In DNA, the CDR3 is TGTGCCACCAGTGATCCCCGAGGGGGTAGCAATCAGCCCCAGCATTTT.

This clonotype was seen at least ten times. The chain combines TRBV13 with TRBJ2-7; no clear D. Trimming stripped 2 bases from V and 2 bases from J, with 7 bases between. The CDR3 spans 13 residues. CDR1 is PRHDT, CDR2 FYEKMQ, per germline (reference sequence). In nucleotides, the CDR3 is TGTGCCAGCAGCTTACGGGTTACCTACGAGCAGTACTTC. It translates to CASSLRVTYEQYF.

This clonotype occurred a few times. The chain links TRBV20-1 to TRBJ2-7; possible D gene TRBD1, 6 bases. The CDR3 contains 11 residues. V shed 7 bases and J shed 3 bases, with 10 bases lying between them. CDR1 DFQATT and CDR2 SNEGSKA come from the germline V gene (reference sequence). CDR3 loop: CSGGPRYEQYF. The CDR3 region has the DNA TGCAGTGGGGGGCCCCGCTACGAGCAGTACTTC.

This clonotype was recorded many times. The chain couples TRBV6-1 to TRBJ2-2, with 10 bases lining up with TRBD2. Germline loops: CDR1 MNHNS, CDR2 SASEGT. Unmatched junction bases numbered 4, after V lost 7 bases and J lost 2 bases. The CDR3 totals 15 residues. CDR3 amino acids: CASTASGSNTGELFF. The CDR3 bases are TGTGCCAGCACCGCTAGCGGGAGTAACACCGGGGAGCTGTTTTTT.

The rearrangement joins TRBV9 to TRBJ2-1; D remains ambiguous. V gave up 3 bases and J gave up 1 base, with 11 bases separating them. Germline CDR1 is SGDLS and CDR2 is YYNGEE. This CDR3 is 15 amino acids long. In nucleotides, the CDR3 is TGTGCCAGCAGCGGAGTTACGTTATCCTACAATGAGCAGTTCTTC. Its protein product is CASSGVTLSYNEQFF.

This clonotype has at least ten counts. J is TRBJ2-1 and V is TRBV4-2; TRBD1 matches at 7 bases. This CDR3 region has 14 residues. Germline lookup yields CDR1 LGHNA and CDR2 YNFKEQ. V dropped 4 bases and J dropped 3; count of bases not matched to a gene: 3. CDR3 sequence: CASSRRDSYNEQFF. The CDR3 DNA reads TGTGCCAGCAGCCGAAGGGACAGCTACAATGAGCAGTTCTTC.

There are many counts of this clonotype. The chain couples TRBV6-2 or TRBV6-3 to TRBJ1-6; perhaps TRBD1 as D (6 bases). V lost 2 bases to trimming and J lost 10 bases, with 27 bases between them. Germline assignment: CDR1 MNHEY and CDR2 SVGEGT. CDR3 size: 19 residues. The CDR3 here is CASSYKSTLGGARNSPLHF. The CDR3 DNA sequence: TGTGCCAGCAGTTACAAGTCGACGTTAGGGGGGGCGAGAAACTCACCCCTCCACTTT.

Points on this clonotype: An end of the junction differs from the germline gene, which may be a read error. The chain carries TRBV30 and TRBJ1-6; no firm D call. This CDR3 spans 17 amino acids. Per the germline V gene, CDR1 is GTSNPN and CDR2 is SVGIG (reference sequence). The DNA for the CDR3 is TGTGCCCGGAGTGGAGTGTCGGCGACTCTTAATAATTCACCCCTCCACTTT. This codes for CARSGVSATLNNSPLHF.

As regards this clonotype: A much larger clonotype is one base distant, so this may be a read error. The chain links TRBV28 to TRBJ2-1; no clear D. V gave up 6 bases and J gave up 7 bases, with 4 bases separating them. There are 10 residues in the CDR3. Looked up from germline, CDR1 is MDHEN and CDR2 is SYDVKM. For the CDR3, the DNA is TGTGCCAGCAGGGGGAATGAGCAGTTCTTC. Protein: CASRGNEQFF.

In this sample, this clonotype turned up a few times. This chain uses TRBV11-2 with TRBJ2-3; D unresolved. This CDR3 is built from 12 residues. V was cut by 7 bases and J by 4 bases, with 9 bases left in between. Germline loops: CDR1 SGHAT, CDR2 FQNNGV. The CDR3 region has the DNA TGTGCCAGCAATTCCTGGGCAGATACGCAGTATTTT. Its translation is CASNSWADTQYF.

In its sample, this clonotype was seen many times. CDR3 sequence (DNA): TGCAGTGCCAGCGGGGGGAGAAACGTAGGAGAGACCCAGTACTTC. It encodes CSASGGRNVGETQYF. The chain combines TRBV20-1 with TRBJ2-5; 9 positions match TRBD2. Germline trimming cut 6 bases from V and 4 bases from J; bases unmatched to any gene: 12. Germline V lookup: CDR1 DFQATT, CDR2 SNEGSKA (reference sequence). The CDR3 consists of 15 residues.